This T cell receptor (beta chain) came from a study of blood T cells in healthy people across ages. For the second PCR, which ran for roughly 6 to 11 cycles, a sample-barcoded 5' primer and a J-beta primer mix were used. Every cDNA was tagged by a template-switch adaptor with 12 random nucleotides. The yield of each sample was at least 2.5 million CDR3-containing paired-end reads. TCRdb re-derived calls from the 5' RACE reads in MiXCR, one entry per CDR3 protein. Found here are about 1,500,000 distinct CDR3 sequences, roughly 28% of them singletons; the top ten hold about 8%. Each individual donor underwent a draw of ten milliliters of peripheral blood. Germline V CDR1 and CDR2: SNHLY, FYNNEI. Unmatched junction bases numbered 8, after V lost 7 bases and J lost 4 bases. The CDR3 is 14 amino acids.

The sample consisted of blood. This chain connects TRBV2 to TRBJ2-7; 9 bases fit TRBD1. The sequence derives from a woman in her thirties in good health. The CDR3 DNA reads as TGTGCCAGCACCTTACAGGGGGCGAGGTACGAGCAGTACTTC. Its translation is CASTLQGARYEQYF.